The clone carrying this T cell receptor (beta chain) was counted between two and nine times. In germline, CDR1 is SGHRS, CDR2 YFSETQ. This CDR3 region has 14 residues. V gave up 4 bases and J gave up 9 bases; unmatched junction bases: 12. This specimen comes from a study of blood T cell repertoires in COVID-19. Study-level background: COVID-19 samples from acute and convalescent phases originated in the United States, Italy and Spain.

The Seattle patients, enrolled during active infection, were followed longitudinally. Clones were read by immunoSEQ multiplex PCR, and TCRdb kept only the in-frame ones, dropping some. The data show tens of thousands of clones, approximately 84% seen once. Specimen: peripheral blood. V is TRBV5-1 and J is TRBJ1-1, with 7 bases matching TRBD1. The TCR was taken from a man in his 70s with COVID-19, enrolled during active disease. CDR3 amino acids: CASSPGQLKGKAFF. In DNA form, the CDR3 reads TGCGCCAGCAGCCCGGGACAGCTAAAAGGTAAAGCTTTCTTT.